Listed below are T cell receptor beta chains from one sample, sequenced in a study of read filtering for tumor transcriptome and immune sequencing. One entry per CDR3 protein results from TCRdb running MiXCR on the reads. Among tens of thousands of distinct CDR3 sequences listed, approximately 22% were seen once. The specimen was a population of CD138-negative cells sorted from bone marrow. These receptor sequences come from a donor at least 40 years old with multiple myeloma. The CDR3 runs from the conserved cysteine through the conserved F or W. A D gene is named only where the DNA matches it firmly. Clone size appears in some rows only: once, few, many, or a class for an expanded clone.

clone size | J gene | V gene | D gene | CDR3 protein | CDR3 DNA
many | TRBJ1-1 | TRBV7-2 | TRBD1 | CASSFTTGTVITEAFF | TGTGCCAGCAGCTTTACTACCGGGACAGTTATCACTGAAGCTTTCTTT
many | TRBJ1-3 | TRBV20-1 | - | CSAQQGLSGNTIYF | TGCAGTGCGCAACAGGGTCTCTCTGGAAACACCATATATTTT
medium-sized | TRBJ2-7 | TRBV5-1 | - | CASSLVGRSYEQYF | TGTGCCAGCAGCTTGGTCGGCAGATCCTACGAGCAGTACTTC
many | TRBJ1-2 | TRBV6-6 | - | CASSYSSTATNYGYTF | TGTGCCAGCAGTTACTCCTCGACAGCCACTAACTATGGCTACACCTTC
many | TRBJ2-2 | TRBV29-1 | - | CSVSLRLTGELFF | TGCAGCGTTTCTTTGCGACTTACCGGGGAGCTGTTTTTT
many | TRBJ2-7 | TRBV7-9 | - | CASKAPSSYEQYF | TGTGCCAGCAAAGCGCCGAGCTCCTACGAGCAGTACTTC
many | TRBJ2-1 | TRBV11-2 | TRBD2 | CASSLGLAEYNEQFF | TGTGCCAGCAGCTTAGGTCTAGCGGAGTACAATGAGCAGTTCTTC
many | TRBJ1-1 | TRBV18 | - | CASSPLPRQEYTEAFF | TGTGCCAGCTCACCACTCCCAAGACAGGAGTACACTGAAGCTTTCTTT
many | TRBJ2-1 | TRBV11-2 | TRBD2 | CASSLRGLAGGYNEQFF | TGTGCCAGCAGCTTAAGAGGGCTAGCGGGAGGGTACAATGAGCAGTTCTTC
- | TRBJ2-4 | TRBV6-2/TRBV6-3 | - | CASSPTTPELSYF | TGTGCCAGCAGTCCCACAACACCGGAACTCTCCTACTTC
few | TRBJ2-5 | TRBV2 | TRBD1 | CASSWDREETQYF | TGTGCCAGCAGCTGGGACAGGGAGGAGACCCAGTACTTC
many | TRBJ1-3 | TRBV6-1 | - | CASSETLRSNSGNTIYF | TGTGCCAGCAGTGAAACCCTGCGGAGCAACTCTGGAAACACCATATATTTT
few | TRBJ2-1 | TRBV28 | TRBD2 | CASTESRLAGINEQFF | TGTGCCAGCACCGAATCTAGACTAGCGGGAATCAATGAGCAGTTCTTC
- | TRBJ1-1 | TRBV7-2 | - | CASSLNAGKNTEAFF | TGTGCCAGCAGCTTAAATGCAGGGAAGAACACTGAAGCTTTCTTT
many | TRBJ2-7 | TRBV20-1 | - | CSARQASDEQYF | TGCAGTGCTAGACAGGCTTCCGACGAGCAGTACTTC
many | TRBJ2-5 | TRBV20-1 | TRBD2 | CSAPEREVRTQYF | TGCAGTGCCCCGGAGCGGGAAGTGAGGACCCAGTACTTC
many | TRBJ2-1 | TRBV7-8 | - | CASSSGGPNEQFF | TGTGCCAGCAGCTCCGGAGGCCCCAATGAGCAGTTCTTC
many | TRBJ2-6 | TRBV9 | - | CASSGQFGANVLTF | TGTGCCAGCAGCGGACAGTTTGGGGCCAACGTCCTGACTTTC
few | TRBJ1-5 | TRBV2 | TRBD1 | CASSGDRGNQPQHF | TGTGCCAGCAGTGGGGACAGGGGAAATCAGCCCCAGCATTTT
many | TRBJ2-3 | TRBV28 | TRBD2 | CASSLLGGRSPTSATDTQYF | TGTGCCAGCAGTTTATTGGGCGGGAGAAGCCCAACTTCTGCCACAGATACGCAGTATTTT
many | TRBJ2-5 | TRBV20-1 | TRBD2 | CSARDSTSGSWAQYF | TGCAGTGCTAGAGATTCGACTAGCGGGAGCTGGGCCCAGTACTTC
medium-sized | TRBJ2-3 | TRBV20-1 | TRBD2 | CSASQRDSGSSDTQYF | TGCAGTGCTAGCCAGCGGGATAGCGGGAGCTCAGATACGCAGTATTTT
many | TRBJ2-3 | TRBV28 | - | CASRGARGFHMYF | TGTGCCAGCAGGGGGGCCCGAGGGTTCCATATGTATTTT
many | TRBJ2-1 | TRBV2 | TRBD2 | CASSDPAASGRDDNEQFF | TGTGCCAGCAGTGATCCGGCGGCTAGCGGGAGAGACGACAATGAGCAGTTCTTC
many | TRBJ2-1 | TRBV19 | TRBD1 | CASSMGARGPDEQFF | TGTGCCAGTAGTATGGGGGCCAGGGGGCCGGATGAGCAGTTCTTC
few | TRBJ1-5 | TRBV27 | - | CASSSSLTARNQPQHF | TGTGCCAGCAGTTCATCACTGACAGCCCGGAATCAGCCCCAGCATTTT
many | TRBJ2-7 | TRBV5-6 | TRBD1 | CASSSGTGNYEQYF | TGTGCCAGCAGCTCCGGGACAGGGAACTACGAGCAGTACTTC
- | TRBJ2-2 | TRBV28 | TRBD1 | CASSLGQGEAGELFF | TGTGCCAGCAGTTTAGGACAGGGTGAAGCCGGGGAGCTGTTTTTT
- | TRBJ2-5 | TRBV2 | TRBD2 | CASSPGGQGKETQYF | TGTGCCAGCTCCCCGGGGGGGCAGGGGAAAGAGACCCAGTACTTC
many | TRBJ2-7 | TRBV7-3 | - | CASSFAPSYEQYF | TGTGCCAGCAGCTTTGCCCCTTCCTACGAGCAGTACTTC
many | TRBJ2-3 | TRBV28 | TRBD2 | CASGTIGNTDTQYF | TGTGCCAGTGGGACTATCGGAAACACAGATACGCAGTATTTT
medium-sized | TRBJ2-3 | TRBV13 | - | CASSLDGTLDTQYF | TGTGCCAGCAGCTTAGACGGGACTCTGGATACGCAGTATTTT
- | TRBJ2-7 | TRBV5-1 | - | CASSLDNPGPSYEQYF | TGCGCCAGCAGCTTGGACAACCCGGGACCATCCTACGAGCAGTACTTC
- | TRBJ2-1 | TRBV10-3 | TRBD2 | CAIRLGGTSDYNEQSF | TGTGCCATCCGCTTAGGGGGGACTAGCGATTACAATGAGCAGTCCTTC
many | TRBJ2-1 | TRBV18 | TRBD1 | CASSPPWTGGGNEQFF | TGTGCCAGCTCACCACCCTGGACAGGGGGCGGGAATGAGCAGTTCTTC
many | TRBJ2-7 | TRBV29-1 | TRBD1 | CSVTWTGVYEQYF | TGCAGCGTCACTTGGACAGGGGTCTACGAGCAGTACTTC
- | TRBJ2-2 | TRBV5-1 | - | CASSSVARSRELFF | TGTGCCAGCAGCTCCGTTGCCCGATCCAGGGAGCTGTTTTTT
- | TRBJ2-2 | TRBV15 | TRBD2 | CATSSRLAGNTGELFF | TGTGCCACCAGCAGCCGACTAGCGGGGAACACCGGGGAGCTGTTTTTT
- | TRBJ1-1 | TRBV3-1 | - | CASSQGRGNTEAFF | TGTGCCAGCAGCCAAGGGCGCGGGAACACTGAAGCTTTCTTT
many | TRBJ2-3 | TRBV12-3/TRBV12-4 | - | CASSYEASTDTQYF | TGTGCCAGCAGTTACGAGGCGAGCACAGATACGCAGTATTTT
many | TRBJ2-1 | TRBV18 | TRBD2 | CASSPSGTSGYNEQFF | TGTGCCAGCTCACCGAGCGGGACTAGCGGGTACAATGAGCAGTTCTTC
many | TRBJ1-1 | TRBV5-1 | - | CASSSAGATEAFF | TGCGCCAGCAGCTCAGCAGGGGCCACTGAAGCTTTCTTT
- | TRBJ2-3 | TRBV7-2 | TRBD2 | CASSLTSGKQNTQYF | TGTGCCAGCAGCTTAACGAGCGGGAAGCAGAATACGCAGTATTTT
many | TRBJ2-1 | TRBV10-3 | TRBD2 | CAISPGPASGSRHEQFF | TGTGCCATCAGTCCCGGGCCGGCTAGCGGGAGTAGGCATGAGCAGTTCTTC
many | TRBJ1-1 | TRBV6-5 | - | CASSSYQGTEAFF | TGTGCCAGCAGTAGTTATCAGGGTACCGAAGCTTTCTTT
many | TRBJ2-2 | TRBV7-3 | - | CASSFDSPVSVGELFF | TGTGCCAGCAGCTTTGACAGCCCCGTTTCCGTCGGGGAGCTGTTTTTT
- | TRBJ2-2 | TRBV2 | - | CASIPLVGVVTGELFF | TGTGCCAGCATCCCACTAGTGGGAGTGGTCACCGGGGAGCTGTTTTTT
- | TRBJ1-4 | TRBV27 | - | CASSPSPGAGGLDEKLFF | TGTGCCAGCAGTCCATCGCCTGGGGCAGGAGGTTTGGATGAAAAACTGTTTTTT
many | TRBJ1-1 | TRBV29-1 | TRBD1 | CSVGQGYTEAFF | TGCAGCGTTGGACAGGGATACACTGAAGCTTTCTTT
- | TRBJ2-5 | TRBV4-1 | TRBD2 | CASIQDSAGAQQETQYF | TGCGCCAGCATCCAAGATTCGGCGGGAGCCCAGCAGGAGACCCAGTACTTC
- | TRBJ1-2 | TRBV20-1 | TRBD1 | CSVSQGGSLSGYTF | TGCAGTGTCTCACAGGGGGGGTCCCTCTCTGGCTACACCTTC
- | TRBJ2-1 | TRBV6-6 | - | CASRPVSSYNEQFF | TGTGCCAGCAGGCCGGTTAGCTCCTACAATGAGCAGTTCTTT
many | TRBJ2-1 | TRBV5-1 | TRBD2 | CASSGGLAGSSYNEQFF | TGCGCCAGCAGCGGAGGACTAGCGGGTTCGTCCTACAATGAGCAGTTCTTC
many | TRBJ2-1 | TRBV7-3 | - | CASSLTGSGDNEQFF | TGTGCCAGCAGCTTAACCGGGTCTGGGGACAATGAGCAGTTCTTC
many | TRBJ2-7 | TRBV5-4 | - | CASSLALGGLYEQYF | TGTGCCAGCAGCTTGGCGTTGGGGGGGCTCTACGAGCAGTACTTC
many | TRBJ2-5 | TRBV29-1 | TRBD1 | CSVVGQGRVETQYF | TGCAGCGTTGTGGGACAGGGAAGGGTAGAGACCCAGTACTTC
- | TRBJ1-1 | TRBV5-1 | - | CASSSRTGNTEAFF | TGCGCCAGCAGCTCCCGGACCGGGAACACTGAAGCTTTCTTT
many | TRBJ2-1 | TRBV29-1 | - | CSVLRTTNNEQFF | TGCAGCGTTTTGAGGACTACTAACAATGAGCAGTTCTTC
many | TRBJ2-3 | TRBV5-1 | - | CASSTRQWTDTQYF | TGCGCCAGCAGCACGCGACAATGGACAGATACGCAGTATTTT